Given below is one T cell receptor beta chain in context. Authors' processing steps: How many nucleated cells were present was estimated from reference gene primer amplification. The assay was immunoSEQ multiplex PCR, and TCRdb's table has in-frame clones only and misses some. D and trimming were read from the DNA, whereas the V and J calls and clone size are those reported in that table. In the table there are about 240,000 clones, 82% of which are singletons. This specimen comes from a study of blood T cell repertoires in COVID-19. Study-level background: T cells, B-cell-depleted T cells, or PBMCs supplied cDNA or gDNA.

Trimming took 5 bases from V and 3 from J; bases not matched to a gene: 10. The CDR3 contains 16 residues. Germline CDR1 is SGHDT and CDR2 is YYEEEE. The chain links TRBV5-6 to TRBJ2-3; 9 bases line up with TRBD2. Sequencing used peripheral blood. The sequence derives from a woman aged 60-75 years with active or convalescent COVID-19. CDR3 nucleotide sequence: TGTGCCAGCAGGCCCCGTCTAGCGGGGATTACAGATACGCAGTATTTT. Its translation is CASRPRLAGITDTQYF.